This entry lists 13 T cell receptor gamma chains sequenced from one sample in a study of Vδ1+ human thymocytes (dated by TCRdb to about 2018). Sequencing was carried out with an Illumina MiSeq. RNA was isolated using the RNeasy mini kit, and reverse transcription was performed with Superscript III. CDR3 amplicons were generated by multiplex PCR with pooled V-gene forward primers and a constant-region reverse primer carrying Illumina adaptor overhangs. TCRdb called clones afresh from the public reads with CATT; identical DNA rows were later merged. The sample contains around 11,000 gamma-chain clones, about 40% of them found a single time. Roughly 2% of the sample comes from the top ten. What the work shows at the level of the full study, not this receptor alone: Thymic TRG and TRD repertoires appeared highly polyclonal with Gaussian CDR3 length distributions, unlike oligoclonal peripheral blood repertoires.

Their cognate antigens are unknown. Sequenced input: Vdelta1+ gamma-delta thymocytes from the thymus. Sample cell subset or site, as interpreted from the label and publication: FACS-sorted CD3+ TCRalphabeta- TCRVdelta1+ TCRVdelta2- thymocytes. These receptors came from a boy in the first two years of life who had congenital heart surgery.

The V gene is given as TRGV9, and no J gene call is available. The CDR3 consists of 13 residues. The germline V gene encodes CDR1 GITISATS and CDR2 ISYDGTV (reference sequence). CDR3 residues: CALWKVHYYKKLF. The CDR3 DNA sequence: TGTGCCTTGTGGAAGGTGCACTATTATAAGAAACTATTT.

The chain recombines TRGV4 with TRGJ1 or TRGJ2. V trimming: 0 bases; J trimming: 7 bases; junction bases outside the gene matches: 6. The CDR3 covers 13 residues. CDR1 and CDR2 (germline): EGSTGY, YDSYTSSV. The CDR3 here is CATWDGPKYKKLF. CDR3 in DNA: TGTGCCACCTGGGATGGGCCGAAGTATAAGAAACTCTTT.

As regards this clone: This sample also contains other DNA sequences that code for the same CDR3. The rearrangement joins TRGV5 to TRGJ1 or TRGJ2. TCRdb lists no J gene, so it was determined here by aligning the DNA to germline. The V and J ends lost 0 bases and 0 bases, in that order; junction bases with no gene match: 5. Germline CDR1 reads VINAFY; CDR2 reads YDVSNSKD. The CDR3 spans 15 residues. The CDR3, as DNA: TGTGCCACCTGGGACAGGCGGGGGAATTATTATAAGAAACTCTTT. Its translation is CATWDRRGNYYKKLF.

This chain connects TRGV9 to TRGJ1 or TRGJ2. TCRdb does not report a J gene; here it was assigned by matching the DNA to germline references. Germline assignment: CDR1 GITISATS and CDR2 ISYDGTV (reference sequence). Trimming cost V 3 bases and J 9 bases; bases outside gene matches: 11. The CDR3 runs to 13 residues. CDR3 bases: TGTGCCTTGTGGGAGCCCCGGCTACCTAAGAAACTCTTT. Translated: CALWEPRLPKKLF.

This clone appeared a single time. The sample carries other DNA sequences with the same CDR3. The gene calls are TRGV5 and TRGJ1 or TRGJ2. TCRdb gives no J gene; it was assigned here by matching the DNA to germline. Germline V gene sequence: CDR1 VINAFY, CDR2 YDVSNSKD. V gave up 1 base and J gave up 2 bases; unmatched junction bases: 5. The CDR3 extends over 14 amino acids. The CDR3 spells CATWDRPYYYKKLF. The CDR3 bases are TGTGCCACCTGGGACAGACCCTATTATTATAAGAAACTCTTT.

This rearrangement joins TRGV4 to TRGJP2. TCRdb is silent on the J gene; assignment here came from matching the DNA to germline. The CDR3 is 14 amino acids. Trimming took 3 bases from V and 5 from J; bases not matched to a gene: 6. From germline, CDR1 is EGSTGY and CDR2 YDSYTSSV. The CDR3 spells CATWDFRSDWIKTF. The CDR3 region has the DNA TGTGCCACCTGGGATTTTAGAAGTGATTGGATCAAGACGTTT.

The chain uses TRGV5 and TRGJ1 or TRGJ2. TCRdb gives no J gene; it was assigned here by matching the DNA to germline. J lost 7 bases, V lost 1 base, and 13 bases had no gene match. CDR3 size: 15 residues. CDR1 VINAFY and CDR2 YDVSNSKD come from the germline V gene. The CDR3 sequence is CATWDRTALGYKKLF. In DNA form, the CDR3 reads TGTGCCACCTGGGACAGAACCGCCTTAGGGTATAAGAAACTCTTT.

This chain joins TRGV3 and TRGJ1 or TRGJ2. TCRdb lists no J gene, so it was determined here by aligning the DNA to germline. The CDR3 runs to 15 residues. V lost 0 bases to trimming and J lost 6 bases; unmatched junction nucleotides: 11. The germline V gene encodes CDR1 VTNTFY and CDR2 YDVSTARD (reference sequence). The CDR3: CATWDRPLKSYKKLF. DNA of the CDR3: TGTGCCACCTGGGACAGGCCCCTGAAAAGTTATAAGAAACTCTTT.

This clone was seen a few times. The sample holds other DNA sequences that translate to the same CDR3. This sequence joins TRGV9 and TRGJ1 or TRGJ2. CDR1 is GITISATS and CDR2 is ISYDGTV in the germline V gene (reference sequence). Trimming took 0 bases from V and 10 from J; bases not matched to a gene: 6. This CDR3 contains 12 residues. CDR3 loop: CALWEVSGKKLF. CDR3 bases: TGTGCCTTGTGGGAGGTGTCCGGGAAGAAACTCTTT.

Remarks on this clone: One end of the junction does not line up with germline, which may come from a read error. The chain combines TRGV4 with TRGJ1 or TRGJ2. No J segment appears in TCRdb, so it was assigned here by matching the sequence to germline. The CDR3 has 14 residues. CDR1 is EGSTGY and CDR2 is YDSYTSSV in the germline V gene. In DNA form, the CDR3 reads TGTGCCGCCTGGGATGGGCAAAGGTATTATAAGAAACTCTTT. This translates into CAAWDGQRYYKKLF.

The sample holds a few counts of this clone. This chain joins TRGV9 and TRGJ1 or TRGJ2. Germline V CDR1 and CDR2: GITISATS, ISYDGTV (reference sequence). V shed 0 bases, J shed 0 bases, and the junction held 8 bases outside the gene matches. This CDR3 spans 16 amino acids. CDR3: CALWEVHRPNYYKKLF. The CDR3 coding sequence is TGTGCCTTGTGGGAGGTGCACCGACCGAATTATTATAAGAAACTCTTT.

The chain employs TRGV4 and TRGJ1 or TRGJ2. TCRdb offers no J gene call, so here the DNA was matched to germline to obtain one. Germline V gene sequence: CDR1 EGSTGY, CDR2 YDSYTSSV. Trimming took 5 bases from V and 3 from J; bases not matched to a gene: 4. The CDR3 covers 12 residues. CDR3 sequence: CATWVGYYKKLF. The DNA of the CDR3 is TGTGCCACCTGGGTAGGTTATTATAAGAAACTCTTT.

The chain has TRGV4 and TRGJ1 or TRGJ2. TCRdb lists no J gene, so it was determined here by aligning the DNA to germline. The CDR3 has 14 residues. The V gene's germline CDR1 is EGSTGY and CDR2 YDSYTSSV. The J segment lost 11 bases and the V segment lost 1 base, leaving 14 bases of the junction unmatched. The CDR3 DNA reads as TGTGCCACCTGGGATGGCTCACGCTGGGGAGAGAAACTCTTT. Translation: CATWDGSRWGEKLF.